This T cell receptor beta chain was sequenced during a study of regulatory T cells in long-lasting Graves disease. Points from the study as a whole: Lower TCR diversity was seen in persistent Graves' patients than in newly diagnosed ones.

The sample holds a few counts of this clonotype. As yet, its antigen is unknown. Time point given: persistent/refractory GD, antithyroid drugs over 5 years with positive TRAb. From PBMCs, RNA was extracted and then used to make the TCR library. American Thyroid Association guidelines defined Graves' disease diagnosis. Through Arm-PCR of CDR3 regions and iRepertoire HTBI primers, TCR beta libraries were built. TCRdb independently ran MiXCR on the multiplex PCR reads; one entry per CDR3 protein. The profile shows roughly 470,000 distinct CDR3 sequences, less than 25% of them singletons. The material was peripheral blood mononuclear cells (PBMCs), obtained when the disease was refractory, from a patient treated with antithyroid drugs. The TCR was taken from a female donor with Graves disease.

In DNA, the CDR3 is TGTGCCAGCAGTTTACGTAGCGGGAGTTGGAATGAGCAGTTCTTC. The encoded protein is CASSLRSGSWNEQFF. The chain employs TRBV27 and TRBJ2-1, with TRBD2 matching over 9 bases. The CDR3 is made up of 15 amino acids. The V and J ends lost 2 bases and 7 bases, in that order; junction bases with no gene match: 6. Looked up from germline, CDR1 is MNHEY and CDR2 is SMNVEV (reference sequence).